This entry describes one T cell receptor (beta chain). Looked up from germline, CDR1 is MDHEN and CDR2 is SYDVKM. The CDR3 consists of 14 residues. V lost 8 bases and J lost 6; bases outside the gene matches: 7. These data originate in a study of T cells after somatic rescue of genetic block. TCRdb's copy holds only in-frame clones and misses some; the assay was immunoSEQ multiplex PCR. The sample lists 110,000 or so clones; around nine tenths were seen once. Material for sequencing was peripheral blood mononuclear cells (PBMCs). This TCR came from a woman between 18 and 30 years old. The chain combines TRBV28 with TRBJ1-4, with 9 nucleotides matching TRBD1. CDR3 sequence: CASGTGRSDEKLFF. In DNA, the CDR3 is TGTGCCAGCGGGACAGGGAGAAGCGATGAAAAACTGTTTTTT. Looking up the rest from reference TRBV28 and TRBJ1-4 gives the full variable domain: DVKVTQSSRYLVKRTGEKVFLECVQDMDHENMFWYRQDPGLGLRLIYFSYDVKMKEKGDIPEGYSVSREKKERFSLILESASTNQTSMYLCASGTGRSDEKLFFGSGTQLSVL.